This entry lists 2 T cell receptor beta chains sequenced from one sample in a study of T cell responses to AZD1222 COVID-19 vaccine. Sequencing was performed with immunoSEQ multiplex PCR; in TCRdb, only in-frame clones are kept and a portion is missing. The sample yields around 77,000 clones, around 86% seen once. This sample comprised peripheral blood, obtained on day 0 of AZD1222 vaccination. The source of these receptors is an adult in good health.

The chain couples TRBV6-2 or TRBV6-3 to TRBJ1-2, with 8 bases matching TRBD1. The CDR3 runs 14 residues. Germline CDR1 and CDR2: MNHEY and SVGEGT. V lost 2 bases, J lost 8 bases, and 7 bases stayed unmatched. CDR3 nucleotides: TGTGCCAGCAGTTACGGGGACAGGACCGGGGGCTACACCTTC. Protein sequence: CASSYGDRTGGYTF.

This chain connects TRBV27 to TRBJ1-5, with D unresolved. With 2 bases removed from V and 7 bases from J, the gap between germline ends came to 9 bases. CDR1 and CDR2 (germline): MNHEY, SMNVEV (reference sequence). The CDR3 is made up of 13 amino acids. As DNA, the CDR3 is TGTGCCAGCAGTTTAAAGGAGAACCAGCCCCAGCATTTT. It specifies CASSLKENQPQHF.